The 17 T cell receptor beta chains reported below all come from one sample, sequenced in a study of blood T cell repertoires in COVID-19. Sequenced by immunoSEQ multiplex PCR; TCRdb stores in-frame clones only, minus some. The sample consists of about 280,000 clones, 83% of them appearing once. Sample: peripheral blood. The receptors originated from a woman between 45 and 65 years old who had recovered from COVID-19.

The gene calls are TRBV19 and TRBJ2-5, with TRBD2 identical over 10 bases. The CDR3 is 16 amino acids. With 4 bases clipped from V and 2 bases from J, the junction kept 7 bases outside the gene matches. CDR1 LNHDA and CDR2 SQIVND come from the germline V gene (reference sequence). Here the CDR3 DNA reads TGTGCCAGTAGTACTGGACTAGCGGCAGCACAAGAGACCCAGTACTTC. Its protein product is CASSTGLAAAQETQYF.

The chain links TRBV3-1 (or the pseudogene TRBV3-2) to TRBJ2-1, with TRBD2 matching 7 bases. The germline V gene encodes CDR1 LGHDT and CDR2 YNNKEL (reference sequence). The CDR3 sequence is 15 residues long. V trimming: 0 bases; J trimming: 7 bases; junction bases outside the gene matches: 6. The CDR3 DNA reads as TGTGCCAGCAGCCAAGAAACGGGACTAAAAAATGAGCAGTTCTTC. Translating gives CASSQETGLKNEQFF.

The chain employs TRBV18 and TRBJ2-2; 9 bases map to TRBD1. The CDR3 totals 16 residues. Germline loops: CDR1 KGHSH, CDR2 LQKENI. Losses at the gene ends were 0 bases for V and 2 bases for J; bases not matched to a gene: 1. CDR3 residues: CASSPPTGGNTGELFF. The CDR3 coding sequence is TGTGCCAGCTCACCACCTACAGGGGGCAACACCGGGGAGCTGTTTTTT.

This chain joins TRBV6-2 or TRBV6-3 and TRBJ1-1; D uncertain. Trimming took 5 bases from V and 7 from J, leaving 14 bases between them. CDR3 length: 13 residues. The germline gives CDR1 MNHEY, CDR2 SVGEGT. CDR3 loop: CASSNSGINEAFF. The CDR3 nucleotides are TGTGCCAGCAGTAATTCCGGGATAAATGAAGCTTTCTTT.

The chain is built from TRBV5-4 and TRBJ1-2; D perhaps matches TRBD1 (5 bases). V was clipped by 4 bases and J by 8 bases, with 18 bases between them. CDR1 is SGHNT and CDR2 is YYREEE in the germline V gene (reference sequence). The CDR3 has 14 residues. CDR3: CASSPAGPEEGYTF. The CDR3 DNA follows: TGTGCCAGCAGCCCAGCGGGGCCCGAAGAGGGCTACACCTTC.

This rearrangement joins TRBV5-4 to TRBJ2-7; D might be TRBD1 (5 bases). CDR3 length equals 14 residues. Germline V gene lookup returns CDR1 SGHNT and CDR2 YYREEE (reference sequence). Trimming removed 0 bases at V and 0 bases at J, with 7 bases between. This chain's CDR3 is CASSLAGLSYEQYF. CDR3 in DNA: TGTGCCAGCAGCTTGGCAGGGCTCTCCTACGAGCAGTACTTC.

The chain carries TRBV7-2 and TRBJ1-6; D is undetermined. The CDR3 extends over 15 amino acids. Germline CDR1 reads SGHTA; CDR2 reads FQGNSA. V lost 5 bases and J 6 bases, leaving 14 bases between the germline ends. In DNA, the CDR3 is TGTGCCAGCAGCCTTGTGGGAGGTGGTAATTCACCCCTCCACTTT. Protein: CASSLVGGGNSPLHF. Full variable domain (rest looked up from reference TRBV7-2 and TRBJ1-6): GAGVSQSPSNKVTEKGKDVELRCDPISGHTALYWYRQSLGQGLEFLIYFQGNSAPDKSGLPSDRFSAERTGGSVSTLTIQRTQQEDSAVYLCASSLVGGGNSPLHFGNGTRLTVT.

J is TRBJ1-1 and V is TRBV7-2, with 7 bases identical to TRBD1. There are 14 residues in the CDR3. Germline V gives CDR1 SGHTA, CDR2 FQGNSA. V gave up 2 bases and J gave up 3 bases; unmatched junction bases: 3. The CDR3 is CASSLMTGYTEAFF. The DNA for the CDR3 is TGTGCCAGCAGCTTAATGACAGGGTACACTGAAGCTTTCTTT. Complete variable domain (other parts from reference TRBV7-2 and TRBJ1-1): GAGVSQSPSNKVTEKGKDVELRCDPISGHTALYWYRQSLGQGLEFLIYFQGNSAPDKSGLPSDRFSAERTGGSVSTLTIQRTQQEDSAVYLCASSLMTGYTEAFFGQGTRLTVV.

CDR3 in amino acids: CASGGTAQGNQPQHF. CDR3 DNA sequence: TGTGCCAGCGGAGGGACGGCGCAAGGCAATCAGCCCCAGCATTTT. The chain employs TRBV6-5 and TRBJ1-5, with D tentatively TRBD1 (5 bases). The CDR3 has 15 residues. V dropped 8 bases and J dropped 2 bases, with 16 bases sitting between them. Germline V gene sequence: CDR1 MNHEY, CDR2 SVGAGI.

This chain joins TRBV4-2 and TRBJ2-4, with a possible D match to TRBD2 (6 bases). CDR1 is LGHNA and CDR2 is YNFKEQ in the germline V gene. CDR3 length: 18 residues. The V end lost 1 base, the J end lost 2 bases, and 18 bases lay between the germline ends. The CDR3: CASSQAGAGSNTKNIQYF. CDR3 coding DNA: TGTGCCAGCAGCCAAGCCGGGGCCGGGAGTAACACCAAAAACATTCAGTACTTC.

The genes are TRBV5-6 and TRBJ1-6; 10 nucleotides align to TRBD1. CDR1 is SGHDT, CDR2 YYEEEE, per germline. The CDR3 extends over 18 amino acids. Germline trimming cut 5 bases from V and 6 bases from J; bases unmatched to any gene: 14. CDR3 sequence reads: CASSPTGTGATFNSPLHF. CDR3 DNA: TGTGCCAGCAGTCCTACCGGGACAGGGGCTACATTTAATTCACCCCTCCACTTT.

This clone has just one count. The chain combines TRBV3-1 (or the pseudogene TRBV3-2) with TRBJ2-5; TRBD1 matches 8 bases. CDR3 length equals 14 residues. V lost 2 bases to trimming and J lost 5 bases; unmatched junction nucleotides: 4. Looked up from germline, CDR1 is LGHDT and CDR2 is YNNKEL (reference sequence). For the CDR3, the DNA is TGTGCCAGCAGCCAATCAGGGGGCACGGAGACCCAGTACTTC. Amino acids: CASSQSGGTETQYF.

The chain combines TRBV11-3 with TRBJ1-1, with D perhaps matching TRBD1 (5 bases). CDR1 and CDR2 (germline): SGHNT, YENEEA. V was pared by 0 bases and J by 4 bases, with 12 bases between. The CDR3 contains 15 residues. The CDR3 region has the DNA TGTGCCAGCAGCTTAGATGGTGGGGCCGGCACTGAAGCTTTCTTT. This gives the protein CASSLDGGAGTEAFF. The whole variable domain, remainder taken from reference TRBV11-3 and TRBJ1-1, is EAGVVQSPRYKIIEKKQPVAFWCNPISGHNTLYWYLQNLGQGPELLIRYENEEAVDDSQLPKDRFSAERLKGVDSTLKIQPAELGDSAVYLCASSLDGGAGTEAFFGQGTRLTVV.

The chain links TRBV11-2 to TRBJ1-1; D remains unclear. The germline CDR1 and CDR2 sequences are SGHAT and FQNNGV. V gave up 10 bases and J gave up 2 bases, with 20 bases separating them. CDR3 length equals 15 residues. The CDR3: CATTNGGMVNTEAFF. Written as DNA, the CDR3 is TGTGCCACGACCAATGGAGGGATGGTAAACACTGAAGCTTTCTTT.

This clone showed up just once. The same CDR3 is also encoded by other DNA sequences in this sample. The chain combines TRBV7-9 with TRBJ2-3, with TRBD1 as a possible D gene (5 bases). The V gene's germline CDR1 is SEHNR and CDR2 FQNEAQ (reference sequence). Trimming stripped 0 bases from V and 1 base from J, with 11 bases between. The CDR3 extends over 16 amino acids. This CDR3 is CASSLAQGSRTDTQYF. CDR3 in DNA: TGTGCCAGCAGCTTAGCGCAGGGCAGTCGCACAGATACGCAGTATTTT.

V usage is TRBV4-3 and J usage is TRBJ1-6; 9 bases match TRBD1. Germline CDR1 and CDR2: LGHNA and YSLEER. The V segment lost 3 bases and the J segment 10 bases; nucleotides outside the gene matches: 16. The CDR3 has 18 amino acids. The CDR3 sequence: CASSQHALTGGLDSPLHF. The CDR3 DNA reads as TGCGCCAGCAGCCAGCATGCATTAACAGGGGGCCTGGACTCACCCCTCCACTTT.

The chain employs TRBV11-2 and TRBJ2-7, with 7 bases fitting TRBD2. The V gene end was trimmed by 5 bases and the J gene end by 1 base; junction bases not matched to a gene: 8. The germline V gene has CDR1 SGHAT and CDR2 FQNNGV. The CDR3 runs 15 residues. The CDR3 sequence is CASSHGMGGSYEQYF. CDR3 bases: TGTGCCAGCAGCCATGGGATGGGAGGGTCCTACGAGCAGTACTTC. Complete variable domain (other parts from reference TRBV11-2 and TRBJ2-7): EAGVAQSPRYKIIEKRQSVAFWCNPISGHATLYWYQQILGQGPKLLIQFQNNGVVDDSQLPKDRFSAERLKGVDSTLKIQPAKLEDSAVYLCASSHGMGGSYEQYFGPGTRLTVT.